The 30 T cell receptor beta chains below were found in one sample sequenced in a study of OX40 agonist ivuxolimab in advanced cancers. Libraries were prepared by immunoSEQ multiplex PCR; TCRdb keeps only in-frame clonotypes and omits some of them. The sample comprises some 100,000 clones, 90% of which are singletons, and approximately 0.3% rests with the top ten. This specimen consisted of CD4+ or CD8+ T cells sorted from blood, obtained in a trial of the OX40 agonist ivuxolimab. Receptors originate from an adult with an advanced solid tumor such as melanoma, head and neck, liver or kidney cancer.

The rearrangement joins TRBV28 to TRBJ1-1; D may be TRBD1 (6 bases). The CDR3 extends over 14 amino acids. The V and J ends lost 6 bases and 4 bases respectively, with 15 bases between them. The germline gives CDR1 MDHEN, CDR2 SYDVKM. The CDR3 spells CASSQAGGVTEAFF. The DNA for the CDR3 is TGTGCCAGCAGCCAGGCGGGGGGCGTCACTGAAGCTTTCTTT.

The CDR3 nucleotides are TGTGCCAGCAGCCACCGTAGCGGGAGGGCCGGGGAGCTGTTTTTT. Translation: CASSHRSGRAGELFF. The V and J genes are TRBV5-4 and TRBJ2-2; 11 bases are a match to TRBD2. Germline CDR1 SGHNT, CDR2 YYREEE (reference sequence). This CDR3 spans 15 amino acids. The ends lost 4 bases at V and 6 bases at J; junction bases unmatched: 5.

The DNA for the CDR3 is TGTGCCACCAGCAGAGATCAGGGGACTAACACCGGGGAGCTGTTTTTT. Translating gives CATSRDQGTNTGELFF. V gene TRBV15 combines with J gene TRBJ2-2; D could derive from TRBD1 or TRBD2 (6 bases each). Germline lookup yields CDR1 LNHNV and CDR2 YYDKDF (reference sequence). The CDR3 totals 16 residues. V was pared by 0 bases and J by 2 bases, with 10 bases between.

The DNA of the CDR3 is TGTGCCAGCAGCCCGTATAGCGGGAATCCCTACGAGCAGTACTTC. Its protein is CASSPYSGNPYEQYF. The rearrangement joins TRBV14 to TRBJ2-7; TRBD2 matches 8 bases. The CDR3 length is 15 residues. The junction had 7 bases not matched to a gene; V was cut back by 4 bases and J by 2 bases. Germline V gene lookup returns CDR1 SGHDN and CDR2 FVKESK.

The DNA of the CDR3 is TGTGCCTGGAGTGTCGCGGGTAGGGAGCACGAGCAGTACTTC. It yields the protein CAWSVAGREHEQYF. The chain has TRBV30 and TRBJ2-7; maybe TRBD2 (5 bases). CDR1 is GTSNPN, CDR2 SVGIG, per germline (reference sequence). The CDR3 length is 14 residues. The V and J ends lost 0 bases and 5 bases respectively, with 14 bases between them.

The chain couples TRBV5-4 to TRBJ2-7, with TRBD2 matching 11 bases. The CDR3 is 14 residues long. J gave up 6 bases and V 7 bases, and 9 bases lay outside the gene matches. The V gene's germline CDR1 is SGHNT and CDR2 YYREEE (reference sequence). CDR3 in amino acids: CASCTSGSLSEQYF. DNA of the CDR3: TGTGCCAGCTGTACTAGCGGGAGTTTAAGCGAGCAGTACTTC.

This clone was observed a handful of times. The genes are TRBV5-6 and TRBJ2-2; possibly TRBD1 or TRBD2 for D (6 bases each). The CDR3 extends over 15 amino acids. CDR1 is SGHDT and CDR2 is YYEEEE in the germline V gene. Trimming took off 0 bases at V and 6 bases at J, with 12 bases between the two ends. For the CDR3, the DNA is TGTGCCAGCAGCTTGGGTCCCGGGGGCGCCGGGGAGCTGTTTTTT. Translation gives CASSLGPGGAGELFF.

The chain employs TRBV7-2 and TRBJ2-7; 13 bases are shared with TRBD2. V was clipped by 5 bases and J by 2 bases; unmatched bases: 15. The length of the CDR3 is 19 residues. Germline V gene sequence: CDR1 SGHTA, CDR2 FQGNSA. The CDR3 region has the DNA TGTGCCAGCAGCATAGGCCCGGGACTAGCGGGATTTACTCCCTACGAGCAGTACTTC. It encodes CASSIGPGLAGFTPYEQYF.

This clone showed up just once. V and J are TRBV19 and TRBJ1-1; D possibly corresponds to TRBD1 (5 bases). This CDR3 has 14 residues. CDR1 and CDR2 from the germline V gene are LNHDA and SQIVND (reference sequence). The V end was cut by 5 bases, the J end by 4 bases, with 14 bases between. This CDR3 reads CASSDRGGATEAFF. The CDR3 region has the DNA TGTGCCAGTAGTGATCGCGGGGGAGCCACTGAAGCTTTCTTT.

A few counts support this clone. The chain uses TRBV5-1 and TRBJ2-3, with D hard to call. The CDR3 has 14 residues. CDR1 is SGHRS and CDR2 is YFSETQ in the germline V gene. V was shortened by 0 bases and J by 2 bases, with 7 bases between the two germline ends. The CDR3 protein is CASSLGTFTDTQYF. Written as DNA, the CDR3 is TGCGCCAGCAGCTTGGGGACCTTCACAGATACGCAGTATTTT.

This chain links TRBV27 with TRBJ1-2; 8 bases map to TRBD1. With 6 bases clipped from V and 3 bases from J, the junction kept 6 bases outside the gene matches. CDR1 and CDR2 (germline): MNHEY, SMNVEV (reference sequence). The CDR3 is 14 residues long. The CDR3 region is CASSSDRGYYGYTF. The CDR3 nucleotides are TGTGCCAGCAGCTCCGACAGGGGCTACTATGGCTACACCTTC.

This clone was observed a few times. V gene TRBV7-9 combines with J gene TRBJ2-5; D is perhaps TRBD1 (5 bases). The CDR3 consists of 18 residues. CDR1 and CDR2 from the germline V gene are SEHNR and FQNEAQ (reference sequence). V shed 6 bases and J shed 2 bases, with 25 bases lying between them. CDR3 nucleotides: TGTGCCAGCAGTCGTCCGGGTGGGGCCCAGGCAGGGCAAGAGACCCAGTACTTC. Translating it yields CASSRPGGAQAGQETQYF.

This clone was found once. The rearrangement uses TRBV2 and TRBJ1-2; TRBD1 aligns across 9 bases. CDR1 and CDR2 from the germline V gene are SNHLY and FYNNEI. The CDR3 totals 14 residues. The trim removed 4 bases at V and 4 bases at J, leaving 4 bases unmatched. The CDR3 region is CASSAGQGFYGYTF. The DNA for the CDR3 is TGTGCCAGCAGTGCGGGACAGGGATTCTATGGCTACACCTTC.

The chain joins TRBV10-3 to TRBJ2-2; 10 positions agree with TRBD2. CDR1 and CDR2 (germline): ENHRY, SYGVKD. The CDR3 runs 18 residues. Trimming removed 4 bases from V and 2 bases from J; junction bases left unmatched: 10. The DNA for the CDR3 is TGTGCCATCAGTGTCCTGGCTAGCGGGAGTGGCAACACCGGGGAGCTGTTTTTT. It yields the protein CAISVLASGSGNTGELFF.

The chain is built from TRBV2 and TRBJ2-5, with D unclear. Germline assignment: CDR1 SNHLY and CDR2 FYNNEI. The V end was cut by 7 bases, the J end by 5 bases, with 26 bases between. The CDR3 has 17 residues. CDR3 amino acids: CASTDRPGLFNVETQYF. The DNA of the CDR3 is TGTGCCAGCACAGACCGGCCAGGTTTATTTAACGTGGAGACCCAGTACTTC.

The CDR3 region has the DNA TGTGCCAGCAGCCCAGGGGCAGAACCCCTCCACTTT. Its protein is CASSPGAEPLHF. The chain is built from TRBV7-9 and TRBJ1-6; TRBD1 might be the D (6 bases). The CDR3 is made up of 12 amino acids. V was clipped by 5 bases and J by 12 bases, with 11 bases between them. Germline V gene lookup returns CDR1 SEHNR and CDR2 FQNEAQ (reference sequence).

J is TRBJ2-7 and V is TRBV5-5, with D uncertain. CDR1 is SGHKS, CDR2 YYEKEE, per germline (reference sequence). CDR3 size: 14 residues. Trimming cost V 1 base and J 3 bases, with 11 bases left between them. The CDR3 here is CASSLQFSFYEQYF. The CDR3 nucleotides read TGTGCCAGCAGCTTGCAATTCTCATTCTACGAGCAGTACTTC. The whole variable domain, filled in from reference TRBV5-5 and TRBJ2-7, reads DAGVTQSPTHLIKTRGQQVTLRCSPISGHKSVSWYQQVLGQGPQFIFQYYEKEERGRGNFPDRFSARQFPNYSSELNVNALLLGDSALYLCASSLQFSFYEQYFGPGTRLTVT.

The CDR3 nucleotides read TGTGCCAGTAGTACTAGCGGCCCCGCCTACGAGCAGTACTTC. Amino acid sequence: CASSTSGPAYEQYF. J is TRBJ2-7 and V is TRBV19; 7 nucleotides line up with TRBD2. Trimming removed 4 bases from V and 2 bases from J; junction bases left unmatched: 5. CDR3 length: 14 amino acids. Germline loops: CDR1 LNHDA, CDR2 SQIVND (reference sequence).

The chain uses TRBV5-6 and TRBJ2-5; D might be TRBD2 (6 bases). The CDR3 runs 14 residues. From germline, CDR1 is SGHDT and CDR2 YYEEEE. V gave up 0 bases and J gave up 7 bases, with 13 bases separating them. CDR3 sequence: CASSLGLDFGTQYF. The CDR3, as DNA: TGTGCCAGCAGCTTGGGACTAGATTTCGGGACCCAGTACTTC.

This chain uses TRBV19 with TRBJ1-5; D unresolved. The V end was cut by 7 bases, the J end by 6 bases, with 16 bases between. From germline, CDR1 is LNHDA and CDR2 SQIVND (reference sequence). The CDR3 spans 14 residues. The CDR3 coding sequence is TGTGCCAGTAATCGTCCCGACGGGTTTCAGCCCCAGCATTTT. Translation: CASNRPDGFQPQHF.

The V call is TRBV6-1, the J call TRBJ1-1; no clear D. CDR1 and CDR2 (germline): MNHNS, SASEGT. V lost 2 bases to trimming and J lost 6 bases, with 16 bases between them. The CDR3 is 15 amino acids. This CDR3 is CASSEINTAGAEAFF. The CDR3 DNA follows: TGTGCCAGCAGTGAAATTAACACCGCGGGCGCTGAAGCTTTCTTT.

DNA for the CDR3: TGCGCCAGCAGCCAAGATCACGGGATCTACGAGCAGTACTTC. This codes for CASSQDHGIYEQYF. The chain recombines TRBV4-3 with TRBJ2-7, with TRBD2 as a possible D gene (5 bases). The CDR3 runs 14 residues. Between the trimmed V and J ends, which lost 0 bases and 3 bases, there was a span of 9 bases. CDR1 is LGHNA and CDR2 is YSLEER in the germline V gene.

The chain employs TRBV7-9 and TRBJ1-1; D not certain. The germline V and J ends were trimmed by 3 bases and 4 bases, with 15 bases remaining between them. The CDR3 extends over 15 amino acids. CDR1 SEHNR and CDR2 FQNEAQ come from the germline V gene (reference sequence). CDR3 nucleotides: TGTGCCAGCAGCTTGGCGGCGGGTCTGGGCACTGAAGCTTTCTTT. Its translation: CASSLAAGLGTEAFF.

The chain carries TRBV7-2 and TRBJ2-1; 10 bases line up with TRBD1. Germline-derived CDR1 and CDR2 are SGHTA and FQGNSA. Trimming cost V 3 bases and J 3 bases; bases outside gene matches: 2. The CDR3 is made up of 15 amino acids. CDR3 sequence: CASSFGTGVYNEQFF. Written as DNA, the CDR3 is TGTGCCAGCAGCTTCGGGACAGGGGTCTACAATGAGCAGTTCTTC.

The gene calls are TRBV5-8 and TRBJ2-6; D possibly corresponds to TRBD1 (5 bases). The V end was cut by 5 bases, the J end by 0 bases, with 12 bases between. Germline V CDR1 and CDR2: SGHTS, YDEGEE. This CDR3 is 16 amino acids long. CDR3 in amino acids: CASSQGAYSGANVLTF. The CDR3 nucleotides read TGTGCCAGCAGTCAGGGCGCATACTCTGGGGCCAACGTCCTGACTTTC.

The chain is built from TRBV10-3 and TRBJ1-1, with TRBD1 identical over 9 bases. Germline CDR1 and CDR2: ENHRY and SYGVKD. The length of the CDR3 is 13 residues. The V and J ends lost 10 bases and 5 bases, in that order; junction bases with no gene match: 8. The CDR3: CATTAQGATEAFF. The CDR3 nucleotides are TGTGCCACCACGGCACAGGGGGCGACTGAAGCTTTCTTT.

About this clone itself: Other DNA variants within this sample encode the same CDR3. The chain carries TRBV7-2 and TRBJ1-3; a possible D gene is TRBD1 (6 bases). The CDR3 runs to 13 residues. Trimming pared 8 bases from V and 3 bases from J, leaving 11 bases between. Germline assignment: CDR1 SGHTA and CDR2 FQGNSA. The CDR3 DNA is TGTGCCAGCTCACAGGGAGTTGGAAACACCATATATTTT. This gives the protein CASSQGVGNTIYF.

The chain links TRBV19 to TRBJ2-5; D might be TRBD2 (6 bases). The CDR3 totals 13 residues. The germline V gene has CDR1 LNHDA and CDR2 SQIVND (reference sequence). Trimming cost V 5 bases and J 5 bases, with 12 bases left between them. CDR3: CASSSGSTETQYF. CDR3 DNA: TGTGCCAGTAGTTCCGGGAGTACGGAGACCCAGTACTTC.

V is TRBV7-9 and J is TRBJ1-5, with a possible D match to TRBD1 (5 bases). The V end lost 5 bases, the J end lost 4 bases, and 12 bases lay between the germline ends. This CDR3 is built from 14 residues. CDR1 is SEHNR and CDR2 is FQNEAQ in the germline V gene (reference sequence). The CDR3 bases are TGTGCCAGCAGCCTCCGGGACGGTAATCAGCCCCAGCATTTT. The encoded protein is CASSLRDGNQPQHF.

The V call is TRBV27, the J call TRBJ2-7; D could derive from TRBD1 or TRBD2 (6 bases each). V gave up 0 bases and J gave up 2 bases, with 14 bases separating them. The CDR3 is 16 residues long. Germline V gene data show CDR1 as MNHEY and CDR2 as SMNVEV (reference sequence). This CDR3 reads CASSLSRGAGPYEQYF. DNA for the CDR3: TGTGCCAGCAGTTTATCGAGGGGGGCAGGTCCCTACGAGCAGTACTTC.